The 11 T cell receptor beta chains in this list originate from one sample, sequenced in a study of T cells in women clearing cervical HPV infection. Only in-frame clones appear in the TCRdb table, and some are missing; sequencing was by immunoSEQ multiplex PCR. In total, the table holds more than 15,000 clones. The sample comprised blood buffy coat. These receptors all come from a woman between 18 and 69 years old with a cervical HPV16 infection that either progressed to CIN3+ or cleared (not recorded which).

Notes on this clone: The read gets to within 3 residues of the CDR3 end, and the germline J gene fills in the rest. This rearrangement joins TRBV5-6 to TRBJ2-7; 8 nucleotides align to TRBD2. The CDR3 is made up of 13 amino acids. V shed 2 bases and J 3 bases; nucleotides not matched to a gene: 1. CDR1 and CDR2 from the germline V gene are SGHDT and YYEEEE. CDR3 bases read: TGTGCCAGCAGCTTTAGCGGGAACTACGAG. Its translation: CASSFSGNYE. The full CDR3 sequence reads CASSFSGNYEQYF.

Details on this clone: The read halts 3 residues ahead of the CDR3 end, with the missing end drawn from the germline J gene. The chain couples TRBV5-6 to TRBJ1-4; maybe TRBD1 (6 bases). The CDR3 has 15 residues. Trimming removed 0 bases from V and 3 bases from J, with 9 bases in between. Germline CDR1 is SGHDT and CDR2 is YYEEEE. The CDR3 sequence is CASSLGGGSNEKLFF. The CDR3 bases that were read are TGTGCCAGCAGCTTGGGCGGGGGCTCTAATGAAAAA.

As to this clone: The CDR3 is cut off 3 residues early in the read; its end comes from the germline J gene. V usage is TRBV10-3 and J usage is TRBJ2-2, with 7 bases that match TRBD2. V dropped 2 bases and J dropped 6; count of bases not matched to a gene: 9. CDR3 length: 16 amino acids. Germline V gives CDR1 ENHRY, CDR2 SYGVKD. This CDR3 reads CAISESASGPAGELFF. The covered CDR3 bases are TGTGCCATCAGTGAGAGCGCTAGCGGCCCGGCCGGGGAG.

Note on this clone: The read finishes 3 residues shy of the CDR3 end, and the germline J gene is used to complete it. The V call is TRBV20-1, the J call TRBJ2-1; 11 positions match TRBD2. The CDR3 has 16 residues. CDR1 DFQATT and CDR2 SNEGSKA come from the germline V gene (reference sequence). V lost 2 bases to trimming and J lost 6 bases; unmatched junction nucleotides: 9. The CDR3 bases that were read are TGCAGTGCTAGACCCCTCTTAGCGGGAGGGAGCAATGAG. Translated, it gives CSARPLLAGGSNE. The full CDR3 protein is CSARPLLAGGSNEQFF.

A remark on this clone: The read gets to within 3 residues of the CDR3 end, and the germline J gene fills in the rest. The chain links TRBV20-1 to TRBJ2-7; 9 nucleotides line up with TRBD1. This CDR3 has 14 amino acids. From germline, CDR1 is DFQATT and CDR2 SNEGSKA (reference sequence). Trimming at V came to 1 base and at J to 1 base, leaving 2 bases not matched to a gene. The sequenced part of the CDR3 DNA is TGCAGTGCTAGAGGTGGACAGGGGTCCTACGAG. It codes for CSARGGQGSYE. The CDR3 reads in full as CSARGGQGSYEQYF.

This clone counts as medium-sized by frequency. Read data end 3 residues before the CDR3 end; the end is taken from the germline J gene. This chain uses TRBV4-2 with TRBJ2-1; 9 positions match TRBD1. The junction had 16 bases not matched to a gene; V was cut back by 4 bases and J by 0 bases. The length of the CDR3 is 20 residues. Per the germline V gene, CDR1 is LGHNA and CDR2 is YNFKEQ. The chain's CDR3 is CASSRVKTGGYLSSYNEQFF. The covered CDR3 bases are TGTGCCAGCAGCCGGGTTAAGACAGGGGGTTACTTAAGCTCCTACAATGAG.

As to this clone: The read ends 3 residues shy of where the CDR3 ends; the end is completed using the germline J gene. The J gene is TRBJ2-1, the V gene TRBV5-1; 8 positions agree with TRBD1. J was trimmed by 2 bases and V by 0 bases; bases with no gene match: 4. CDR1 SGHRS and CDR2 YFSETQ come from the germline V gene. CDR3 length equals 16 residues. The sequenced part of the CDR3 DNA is TGCGCCAGCAGCTTGGCCGGGACAGGTACCTACAATGAG. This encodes CASSLAGTGTYNE. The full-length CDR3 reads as CASSLAGTGTYNEQFF. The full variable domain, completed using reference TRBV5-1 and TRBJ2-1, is KAGVTQTPRYLIKTRGQQVTLSCSPISGHRSVSWYQQTPGQGLQFLFEYFSETQRNKGNFPGRFSGRQFSNSRSEMNVSTLELGDSALYLCASSLAGTGTYNEQFFGPGTRLTVL.

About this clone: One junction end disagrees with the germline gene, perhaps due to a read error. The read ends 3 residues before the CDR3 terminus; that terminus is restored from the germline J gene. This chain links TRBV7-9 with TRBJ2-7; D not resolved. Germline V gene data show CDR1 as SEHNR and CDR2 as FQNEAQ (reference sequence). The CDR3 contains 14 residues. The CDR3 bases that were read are TGTTCCAGCAGCTTAGCCCGCTACTCCTACGAG. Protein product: CSSSLARYSYE. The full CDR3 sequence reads CSSSLARYSYEQYF.

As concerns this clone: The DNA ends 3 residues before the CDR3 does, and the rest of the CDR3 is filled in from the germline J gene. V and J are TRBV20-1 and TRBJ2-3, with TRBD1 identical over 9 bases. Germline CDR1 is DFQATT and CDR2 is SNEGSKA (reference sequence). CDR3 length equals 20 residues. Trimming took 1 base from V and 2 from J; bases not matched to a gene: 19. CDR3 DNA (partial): TGCAGTGCTAGAGGTCGCAATATGGCGACAGGGGGTCATGACACAGATACG. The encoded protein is CSARGRNMATGGHDTDT. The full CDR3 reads CSARGRNMATGGHDTDTQYF.

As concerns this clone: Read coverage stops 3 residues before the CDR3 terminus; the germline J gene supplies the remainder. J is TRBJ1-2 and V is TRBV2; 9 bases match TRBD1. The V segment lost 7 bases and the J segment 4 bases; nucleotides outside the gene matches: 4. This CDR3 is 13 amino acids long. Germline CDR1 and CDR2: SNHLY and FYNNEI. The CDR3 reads CASTTGGVYGYTF. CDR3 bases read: TGTGCCAGCACTACAGGGGGCGTCTATGGC.

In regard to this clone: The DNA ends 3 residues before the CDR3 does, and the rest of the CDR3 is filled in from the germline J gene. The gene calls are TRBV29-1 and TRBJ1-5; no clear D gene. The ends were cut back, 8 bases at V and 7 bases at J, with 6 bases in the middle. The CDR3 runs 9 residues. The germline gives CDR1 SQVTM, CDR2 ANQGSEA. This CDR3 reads CSPVQPQHF. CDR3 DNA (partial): TGCAGCCCGGTCCAGCCC.